This T cell receptor beta chain originates from a study of cytomegalovirus exposure and HLA in healthy donors. Germline CDR1 is SEHNR and CDR2 is FQNEAQ (reference sequence). The CDR3 runs 17 residues. Losses at the gene ends were 5 bases for V and 6 bases for J; bases not matched to a gene: 16. PCR involved 60 Vbeta and 13 Jbeta primers. Clones were sequenced by immunoSEQ multiplex PCR, and TCRdb holds only the in-frame ones, with some missing. This table holds roughly 200,000 clones, just over 75% found once. Source material: PBMCs. V and J are TRBV7-9 and TRBJ2-1, with 7 positions matching TRBD1. The receptor was isolated from a young man in good health and CMV-seronegative. In DNA, the CDR3 is TGTGCCAGCAGCCTAACCCAGGGACAGAGCAGAGTCAATGAGCAGTTCTTC. This codes for CASSLTQGQSRVNEQFF.